The following is a T cell receptor (beta chain) sequence with its context. Its cognate antigen is unknown. Repertoires were generated with immunoSEQ multiplex PCR, while TCRdb's copy carries only in-frame clones and drops some. The sample comprises under 40,000 clones, roughly three quarters of which are singletons, and approximately 1% rests with the top ten. This CDR3 spans 15 amino acids. CDR1 SGHDT and CDR2 YYEEEE come from the germline V gene. V lost 4 bases, J lost 3 bases, and 5 bases stayed unmatched. The data derive from a study of T cells in narcolepsy. Regarding the study as a whole: Reportedly, autoreactive clonotypes were serially detected in patients' blood but not controls'.

Input material: CD45RA- memory CD4+ T cells from PBMCs. The sequence was obtained from a human donor with narcolepsy. The genes are TRBV5-6 and TRBJ1-5, with TRBD1 matching over 9 bases. The CDR3 here is CASSLGQGSNQPQHF. For the CDR3, the DNA is TGTGCCAGCAGCCTGGGACAGGGCTCCAATCAGCCCCAGCATTTT. Full variable domain (rest looked up from reference TRBV5-6 and TRBJ1-5): DAGVTQSPTHLIKTRGQQVTLRCSPKSGHDTVSWYQQALGQGPQFIFQYYEEEERQRGNFPDRFSGHQFPNYSSELNVNALLLGDSALYLCASSLGQGSNQPQHFGDGTRLSIL.